This T cell receptor (beta chain) was observed in a study of glioma-infiltrating T cells after dendritic cell vaccination. Overall study: Three intradermal dendritic cell vaccine injections were given every two weeks.

Time point meaning: after dendritic cell vaccination, including at tumor progression/relapse. Only patients with spare fresh-frozen tumor and over two years of follow-up were included. PBMC were collected before vaccination, two weeks after the third vaccination, and at progression. This clone was seen more than once but under ten times. Looked up from germline, CDR1 is MDHEN and CDR2 is SYDVKM. Trimming took off 4 bases at V and 7 bases at J, with 4 bases between the two ends. The CDR3 spans 10 residues. Up to about 2 ug genomic DNA was used for TCRB CDR3 amplification. Libraries were prepared by immunoSEQ multiplex PCR; TCRdb keeps only in-frame clonotypes and omits some of them. The sample lists 90,000 or so clones; 80% to 90% were seen once.

The V call is TRBV28, the J call TRBJ1-1, with D unclear. Material: blood, obtained after dendritic cell vaccination. The clonotype originates from a human donor with glioblastoma. This chain's CDR3 is CASSSLEAFF. In DNA form, the CDR3 reads TGTGCCAGCAGTTCCCTTGAAGCTTTCTTT. Filled out from reference TRBV28 and TRBJ1-1, the complete variable domain reads DVKVTQSSRYLVKRTGEKVFLECVQDMDHENMFWYRQDPGLGLRLIYFSYDVKMKEKGDIPEGYSVSREKKERFSLILESASTNQTSMYLCASSSLEAFFGQGTRLTVV.